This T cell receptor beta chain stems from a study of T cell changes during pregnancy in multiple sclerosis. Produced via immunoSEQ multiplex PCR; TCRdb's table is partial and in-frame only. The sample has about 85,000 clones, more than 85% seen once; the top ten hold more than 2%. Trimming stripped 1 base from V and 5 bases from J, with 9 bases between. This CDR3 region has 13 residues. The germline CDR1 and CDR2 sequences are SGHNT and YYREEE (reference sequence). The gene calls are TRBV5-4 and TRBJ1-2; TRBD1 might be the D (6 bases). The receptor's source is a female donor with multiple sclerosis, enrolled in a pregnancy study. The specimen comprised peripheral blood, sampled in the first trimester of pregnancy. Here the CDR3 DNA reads TGTGCCAGCAGCTTGAGGGGGGGTTATGGCTACACCTTC. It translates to CASSLRGGYGYTF.